This TCR beta chain is from a study of cytomegalovirus exposure and HLA in healthy donors. Study summary: Around 190 million T cells yielded 120 million or so unique TCR beta sequences, as an earlier analysis found. Study-wide results and limits: Evidence from a later analysis indicated that most CMV-associated TCR beta chains looked HLA-restricted.

This clone was counted between two and nine times. Its specificity is unknown. V was pared by 7 bases and J by 6 bases, with 8 bases of the junction left unmatched. Germline-derived CDR1 and CDR2 are MNHNS and SASEGT. The CDR3 extends over 14 amino acids. Primers: 60 Vbeta forward and 13 Jbeta reverse. Repertoires were generated with immunoSEQ multiplex PCR, while TCRdb's copy carries only in-frame clones and drops some. Of approximately 74,000 clones listed, around 80% are singletons. Donors showed nominal health when sampled, although they likely had unrecorded immune exposures. Material for sequencing was PBMCs. The sequence was obtained from a man aged 40-55 years in good health and CMV-seronegative. V and J are TRBV6-1 and TRBJ1-4; TRBD1 agrees at 7 bases. The CDR3 here is CASKREGAYEKLFF. CDR3 in DNA: TGTGCCAGCAAACGGGAGGGGGCCTATGAAAAACTGTTTTTT.